This TCR beta chain derives from a study of cytomegalovirus exposure and HLA in healthy donors. Overall study findings and caveats: Analyzed later, association rates of TCRs varied across HLA loci, with DRB1 most and HLA-C fewest. TCR beta chain V- and J-gene trimming was linked, in a later analysis, to a missense variant in DCLRE1C.

In regard to this clone: No antigen is known for it.

J gave up 9 bases and V 5 bases, and 10 bases lay outside the gene matches. Germline CDR1 is SEHNR and CDR2 is FQNEAQ (reference sequence). The CDR3 has 14 amino acids. Amplification used 60 Vbeta primers and 13 Jbeta primers. Sequencing used immunoSEQ multiplex PCR; TCRdb keeps in-frame clones, though not all of them. The sample holds some 130,000 clones, 60% to 75% seen once. The chain uses TRBV7-9 and TRBJ2-1; 7 bases agree with TRBD1. This TCR came from a woman aged 45 to 65 in good health and CMV-seropositive. Sequenced material: PBMCs. CDR3 sequence reads: CASSPIQGTSEQFF. The CDR3 DNA follows: TGTGCCAGCAGCCCAATACAGGGGACGAGTGAGCAGTTCTTC.